One sample yielded the 31 T cell receptor beta chains listed below, sequenced in a study of early T cells in non-severe SARS-CoV-2 infection. Using its own MiXCR run on the 5' RACE reads, TCRdb lists one record per CDR3 protein. Of tens of thousands of distinct CDR3 sequences listed, around 9.1% are singletons. Specimen: whole blood. The receptors here all came from an adult who was a healthcare worker with PCR-confirmed SARS-CoV-2 infection or an uninfected control (not recorded which).

There are many counts of this clonotype. This chain connects TRBV29-1 to TRBJ2-7; 7 bases map to TRBD2. After removal of 7 bases from V and 7 bases from J, the junction contained 22 bases not matched to a gene. CDR1 SQVTM and CDR2 ANQGSEA come from the germline V gene. The CDR3 consists of 16 residues. DNA for the CDR3: TGCAGCGCCGCTGGCAGGGTCGGTGGGAGGGCCGGAGAGCAGTACTTC. Translation gives CSAAGRVGGRAGEQYF.

This clonotype was counted many times. The genes are TRBV7-9 and TRBJ2-5; TRBD2 is a possible D gene (5 bases). The V and J ends lost 2 bases and 10 bases respectively, with 17 bases between them. Germline CDR1 is SEHNR and CDR2 is FQNEAQ (reference sequence). This CDR3 spans 14 amino acids. CDR3 in DNA: TGTGCCAGCAGCTTAACTGACTATGTAGGAGACCAGTACTTC. Translation: CASSLTDYVGDQYF.

Only a few counts were recorded for this clonotype. This chain uses TRBV3-1 with TRBJ2-2, with 9 bases matching TRBD2. The CDR3 totals 16 residues. CDR1 and CDR2 from the germline V gene are LGHDT and YNNKEL (reference sequence). Losses at the gene ends were 0 bases for V and 5 bases for J; bases not matched to a gene: 4. The CDR3 DNA sequence: TGTGCCAGCAGCCAAGAAAGCCTAGCGGGAACCGGGGAGCTGTTTTTT. As protein: CASSQESLAGTGELFF. Using reference TRBV3-1 and TRBJ2-2 for the parts outside the CDR3, the full variable domain is DTAVSQTPKYLVTQMGNDKSIKCEQNLGHDTMYWYKQDSKKFLKIMFSYNNKELIINETVPNRFSPKSPDKAHLNLHINSLELGDSAVYFCASSQESLAGTGELFFGEGSRLTVL.

This clonotype was detected ten times or more. The chain employs TRBV30 and TRBJ1-2; D ambiguous. The germline CDR1 and CDR2 sequences are GTSNPN and SVGIG (reference sequence). V shed 1 base and J shed 8 bases, with 11 bases lying between them. This CDR3 has 12 amino acids. CDR3 amino acids: CAWSAGQVGYTF. The DNA of the CDR3 is TGTGCCTGGAGTGCCGGCCAGGTCGGCTACACCTTC.

In regard to this clonotype: The CDR3 carries no conserved terminal phenylalanine or tryptophan, so it likely arises from a read error. This chain joins TRBV12-3 or TRBV12-4 and TRBJ2-7; 7 bases are a match to TRBD1. Trimming took 6 bases from V and 1 from J; bases not matched to a gene: 12. The CDR3 sequence is 16 residues long. CDR3 protein: CASSPYWNRGSYEQYS. CDR3 sequence (DNA): TGTGCCAGCAGCCCATACTGGAACAGGGGTTCCTACGAGCAGTACTCC.

This clonotype was detected many times. This sequence joins TRBV7-2 and TRBJ1-2; tentatively, D is TRBD1 (6 bases). The CDR3 consists of 16 residues. With 5 bases removed from V and 4 bases from J, the gap between germline ends came to 20 bases. Germline CDR1 is SGHTA and CDR2 is FQGNSA. The CDR3 is CASSLEVRTEPYGYTF. DNA for the CDR3: TGTGCCAGCAGCCTAGAGGTCCGGACAGAGCCCTATGGCTACACCTTC.

Ten or more counts support this clonotype. CDR3 bases: TGTGCCAGCAGCCAAGCCCCTGCGGGGTCTGAAGCTTTCTTT. This sequence encodes CASSQAPAGSEAFF. The chain has TRBV3-1 and TRBJ1-1, with D unclear. CDR3 length: 14 amino acids. CDR1 LGHDT and CDR2 YNNKEL come from the germline V gene (reference sequence). V was clipped by 1 base and J by 6 bases, with 12 bases between them. Together with reference TRBV3-1 and TRBJ1-1, the CDR3 gives the full variable domain: DTAVSQTPKYLVTQMGNDKSIKCEQNLGHDTMYWYKQDSKKFLKIMFSYNNKELIINETVPNRFSPKSPDKAHLNLHINSLELGDSAVYFCASSQAPAGSEAFFGQGTRLTVV.

At least ten counts were recorded for this clonotype. This chain joins TRBV7-9 and TRBJ2-1; 8 positions match TRBD1. V dropped 4 bases and J dropped 2; count of bases not matched to a gene: 7. The CDR3 extends over 16 amino acids. Germline loops: CDR1 SEHNR, CDR2 FQNEAQ (reference sequence). The DNA for the CDR3 is TGTGCCAGCAGCTACCAGGACAGGGACCCCTACAATGAGCAGTTCTTC. Translating gives CASSYQDRDPYNEQFF.

The genes are TRBV7-9 and TRBJ2-2, with 7 bases aligning to TRBD1. After removal of 2 bases from V and 3 bases from J, the junction contained 6 bases not matched to a gene. The V gene's germline CDR1 is SEHNR and CDR2 FQNEAQ (reference sequence). There are 16 residues in the CDR3. The CDR3 loop reads CASSLSRTGDTGELFF. For the CDR3, the DNA is TGTGCCAGCAGCTTAAGTCGGACAGGAGACACCGGGGAGCTGTTTTTT.

This clonotype was seen ten or more times. This chain uses TRBV2 with TRBJ1-1; no clear D. Deletions cut 4 bases from V and 0 bases from J, with 12 bases between. CDR3 length equals 15 residues. The V gene's germline CDR1 is SNHLY and CDR2 FYNNEI. CDR3 protein: CASSVRQPMNTEAFF. Here the CDR3 DNA reads TGTGCCAGCAGTGTTCGTCAGCCGATGAACACTGAAGCTTTCTTT.

The table lists this clonotype with many counts. J is TRBJ2-1 and V is TRBV24-1; TRBD2 aligns across 11 bases. Germline loops: CDR1 KGHDR, CDR2 SFDVKD. The CDR3 runs 15 residues. After removal of 10 bases from V and 4 bases from J, the junction contained 8 bases not matched to a gene. Here the CDR3 DNA reads TGTGCCACTGAACTAGCGGGGGCCCAATACAATGAGCAGTTCTTC. Protein: CATELAGAQYNEQFF.

V usage is TRBV27 and J usage is TRBJ1-6; perhaps TRBD1 as D (5 bases). Per germline, CDR1 MNHEY and CDR2 SMNVEV (reference sequence). The CDR3 has 16 amino acids. The ends were cut back, 9 bases at V and 3 bases at J, with 18 bases in the middle. In DNA form, the CDR3 reads TGTGCCAGTAAATCATGGGACGGAAACTATAATTCACCCCTCCACTTT. This codes for CASKSWDGNYNSPLHF.

This clonotype has ten or more counts. The V and J genes are TRBV6-2 or TRBV6-3 and TRBJ2-2, with D hard to call. Trimming shortened V by 0 bases and J by 1 base, and 12 bases separated the two germline ends. This CDR3 is 17 amino acids long. The V gene's germline CDR1 is MNHEY and CDR2 SVGEGT. CDR3 bases: TGTGCCAGCAGTTACTCCCGAGGCGCGTGGAACACCGGGGAGCTGTTTTTT. Its protein product is CASSYSRGAWNTGELFF.

The chain employs TRBV28 and TRBJ1-2, with 7 bases that match TRBD1. The germline V gene has CDR1 MDHEN and CDR2 SYDVKM. CDR3 length equals 13 residues. V lost 6 bases, J lost 6 bases, and 7 bases stayed unmatched. CDR3: CASSWDRPNGYTF. CDR3 sequence (DNA): TGTGCCAGCAGCTGGGACAGACCCAATGGCTACACCTTC.

This clonotype has a count of ten or more. The chain is built from TRBV3-1 and TRBJ2-2, with D possibly TRBD2 on 5 matching bases. CDR3 size: 14 residues. Germline V gene sequence: CDR1 LGHDT, CDR2 YNNKEL (reference sequence). Trimming shortened V by 4 bases and J by 7 bases, and 13 bases separated the two germline ends. The CDR3 protein is CASSPVIRGGELFF. CDR3 in DNA: TGTGCCAGCAGCCCTGTTATTCGGGGCGGGGAGCTGTTTTTT.

This clonotype was observed many times. This rearrangement joins TRBV29-1 to TRBJ2-7, with D tentatively TRBD1 (7 bases). CDR3 length equals 15 residues. CDR1 is SQVTM and CDR2 is ANQGSEA in the germline V gene. V was clipped by 0 bases and J by 2 bases, with 14 bases between them. The CDR3 nucleotides are TGCAGCGTTGAAGATCCCCAGGGGGGCCCCTACGAGCAGTACTTC. It yields the protein CSVEDPQGGPYEQYF.

In its sample, this clonotype was seen many times. This rearrangement joins TRBV19 to TRBJ1-5; D not certain. The ends were cut back, 3 bases at V and 4 bases at J, with 7 bases in the middle. The CDR3 is 13 amino acids. Per the germline V gene, CDR1 is LNHDA and CDR2 is SQIVND (reference sequence). DNA of the CDR3: TGTGCCAGTAGTATTCAGTTGAATCAGCCCCAGCATTTT. Translating gives CASSIQLNQPQHF.

This clonotype was picked up many times. CDR3 coding DNA: TGTGCCAGTAGTGGCCAGGCGGGGAACTATGGCTACACCTTC. This translates into CASSGQAGNYGYTF. V is TRBV19 and J is TRBJ1-2, with D unclear. The CDR3 is 14 residues long. CDR1 LNHDA and CDR2 SQIVND come from the germline V gene (reference sequence). V lost 5 bases to trimming and J lost 2 bases, with 12 bases between them.

This clonotype was counted at least ten times. This rearrangement joins TRBV4-3 to TRBJ1-5; D is uncertain. This CDR3 spans 14 amino acids. Per germline, CDR1 LGHNA and CDR2 YSLEER. V was cut by 0 bases and J by 7 bases, with 10 bases left in between. The CDR3 nucleotides read TGCGCCAGCAGCCAAGAGGTGGTTTTACAGCCCCAGCATTTT. Residues: CASSQEVVLQPQHF.

The rearrangement uses TRBV27 and TRBJ2-1; TRBD1 agrees at 9 bases. V shed 6 bases, J shed 5 bases, and the junction held 5 bases outside the gene matches. The CDR3 loop spans 14 amino acids. The germline V gene encodes CDR1 MNHEY and CDR2 SMNVEV (reference sequence). CDR3 protein: CASSYRGPNNEQFF. CDR3 bases: TGTGCCAGCAGCTACAGGGGGCCCAACAATGAGCAGTTCTTC.

The sample holds many counts of this clonotype. Here the CDR3 reads CSATPTSSPSYNEQFF. In DNA form, the CDR3 reads TGCAGTGCAACCCCGACTTCGTCTCCCTCCTACAATGAGCAGTTCTTC. The V gene is TRBV20-1, the J gene TRBJ2-1, with D uncertain. With 6 bases removed from V and 0 bases from J, the gap between germline ends came to 18 bases. The CDR3 is 16 residues long. Germline V gene data show CDR1 as DFQATT and CDR2 as SNEGSKA (reference sequence).

This clonotype appeared once. V and J are TRBV7-3 and TRBJ2-1; D possibly corresponds to TRBD2 (6 bases). This CDR3 is 14 amino acids long. Germline V gives CDR1 SGHTA, CDR2 FQGTGA. The germline V and J ends were trimmed by 5 bases and 10 bases, with 18 bases remaining between them. CDR3 bases: TGTGCCAGCAGCCTCCCGGGCCTAGCGCGCGAGCAGTTCTTC. Its translation is CASSLPGLAREQFF. The full variable domain, completed using reference TRBV7-3 and TRBJ2-1, is GAGVSQTPSNKVTEKGKYVELRCDPISGHTALYWYRQSLGQGPEFLIYFQGTGAADDSGLPNDRFFAVRPEGSVSTLKIQRTERGDSAVYLCASSLPGLAREQFFGPGTRLTVL.

This clonotype was seen repeatedly, ten times or more. The J gene is TRBJ2-4, the V gene TRBV18, with 7 bases that match TRBD2. V lost 3 bases and J lost 2; bases outside the gene matches: 13. CDR1 and CDR2 from the germline V gene are KGHSH and LQKENI. This CDR3 spans 18 amino acids. In nucleotides, the CDR3 is TGTGCCAGCTCACCGCTACTAGCGCGTCAAGGTTCCAAAAACATTCAGTACTTC. Its protein product is CASSPLLARQGSKNIQYF.

This clonotype came up many times. The V call is TRBV20-1, the J call TRBJ1-1; 8 positions match TRBD1. Per the germline V gene, CDR1 is DFQATT and CDR2 is SNEGSKA (reference sequence). The CDR3 length is 14 residues. The ends lost 5 bases at V and 1 base at J; junction bases unmatched: 6. CDR3 sequence reads: CSAPRDRSNTEAFF. CDR3 DNA: TGCAGTGCTCCAAGGGACAGGTCGAACACTGAAGCTTTCTTT.

This clonotype appeared many times. The chain has TRBV27 and TRBJ2-3; the D gene is possibly TRBD1 (6 bases). The CDR3 is made up of 13 amino acids. Trimming cost V 5 bases and J 7 bases, with 13 bases left between them. Germline V gene lookup returns CDR1 MNHEY and CDR2 SMNVEV (reference sequence). This CDR3 reads CASSDTGYNTQYF. CDR3 bases: TGTGCCAGCAGTGATACAGGGTACAATACGCAGTATTTT.

This clonotype was observed a few times. The gene calls are TRBV20-1 and TRBJ2-1, with D perhaps being TRBD1 or TRBD2 (6 bases each). Trimming removed 2 bases at V and 13 bases at J, with 18 bases between. CDR1 is DFQATT and CDR2 is SNEGSKA in the germline V gene (reference sequence). This CDR3 has 13 residues. CDR3 DNA sequence: TGCAGTGCTAGAATCTTCTTGGGGGGCCGCCAGTTCTTC. Translated: CSARIFLGGRQFF.

This clonotype appeared many times. V is TRBV4-1 and J is TRBJ2-3, with D tentatively TRBD2 (5 bases). The ends were cut back, 2 bases at V and 5 bases at J, with 14 bases in the middle. CDR1 and CDR2 from the germline V gene are MGHRA and YSYEKL. CDR3 size: 15 residues. CDR3 sequence: CASSQTGLVGDTQYF. The DNA of the CDR3 is TGCGCCAGCAGCCAAACGGGGTTGGTTGGAGATACGCAGTATTTT.

This clonotype was seen ten or more times. This sequence joins TRBV10-2 and TRBJ2-2; 11 bases are a match to TRBD1. The CDR3 is 18 amino acids. Trimming at V came to 1 base and at J to 1 base, leaving 5 bases not matched to a gene. The germline CDR1 and CDR2 sequences are WSHSY and SAAADI. CDR3 in DNA: TGCGCCAGCAGTGAGTTAGGACAGGGGGCTTTGAACACCGGGGAGCTGTTTTTT. Translation gives CASSELGQGALNTGELFF.

This clonotype has a count of ten or more. J is TRBJ2-7 and V is TRBV6-2 or TRBV6-3, with 10 bases aligning to TRBD2. Germline V gene lookup returns CDR1 MNHEY and CDR2 SVGEGT. The V segment lost 8 bases and the J segment 6 bases; nucleotides outside the gene matches: 7. This CDR3 has 13 residues. The CDR3 nucleotides read TGTGCCAGCCGACCTAGCGGGAGTGGCGAGCAGTACTTC. Translated, it gives CASRPSGSGEQYF.

In its sample, this clonotype was seen a few times. The chain uses TRBV7-8 and TRBJ2-1; 8 bases agree with TRBD2. Per germline, CDR1 SGHVS and CDR2 FQNEAQ. There are 16 residues in the CDR3. V was pared by 1 base and J by 2 bases, with 4 bases of the junction left unmatched. The CDR3: CASSLVGAGAYNEQFF. Written as DNA, the CDR3 is TGTGCCAGCAGCTTAGTAGGAGCGGGGGCCTACAATGAGCAGTTCTTC.

The sample holds many counts of this clonotype. The V and J genes are TRBV5-1 and TRBJ2-3; TRBD2 aligns across 10 bases. The V gene's germline CDR1 is SGHRS and CDR2 YFSETQ. The CDR3 sequence is 17 residues long. Germline trimming cut 5 bases from V and 1 base from J; bases unmatched to any gene: 10. The CDR3 region is CASSDSSGTSGTDTQYF. CDR3 DNA sequence: TGCGCCAGCAGTGACAGTTCTGGGACTAGCGGCACAGATACGCAGTATTTT.